Sequencing of this T cell receptor beta chain was carried out in a study of cytomegalovirus exposure and HLA in healthy donors. General study findings and limits: Cytomegalovirus association was assigned to around 150 TCR beta chains. In a later analysis, productive TCRs from donors in an Asian-associated ancestry cluster reportedly carried fewer N-insertions than the cohort mean.

Comment on this clone: Its antigen is not identified.

With 5 bases clipped from V and 3 bases from J, the junction kept 9 bases outside the gene matches. Germline V lookup: CDR1 LNHDA, CDR2 SQIVND (reference sequence). The CDR3 is made up of 16 amino acids. PCR was performed using 60 Vbeta and 13 Jbeta primers. Profiling relied on immunoSEQ multiplex PCR, and the TCRdb table lists in-frame clones only, not all of them. Found here are about 190,000 clones, more than 75% of them singletons; the top ten hold roughly 1.3%. This sequence originates from a man in his thirties or forties in good health and CMV-seronegative. Material for sequencing was PBMCs. The chain couples TRBV19 to TRBJ1-5; TRBD1 aligns across 8 bases. CDR3 sequence: CASSRTDRAFNQPQHF. Here the CDR3 DNA reads TGTGCCAGTAGTCGAACGGACAGGGCTTTCAATCAGCCCCAGCATTTT.